The clone carrying this T cell receptor (beta chain) has more than one count but fewer than ten. Profiling relied on immunoSEQ multiplex PCR, and the TCRdb table lists in-frame clones only, not all of them. The sample yields tens of thousands of clones, about nine tenths seen once. There are 14 residues in the CDR3. Germline trimming cut 3 bases from V and 4 bases from J; bases unmatched to any gene: 4. Per the germline V gene, CDR1 is DFQATT and CDR2 is SNEGSKA (reference sequence). The data were taken from a study of blood T cell repertoires in COVID-19. This clonotype was obtained from a woman of 80 years or more with acute or convalescent COVID-19. Material: peripheral blood. The chain recombines TRBV20-1 with TRBJ2-7, with 12 bases that match TRBD2. The CDR3: CSASHGLAGYEQYF. The CDR3 DNA reads TGCAGTGCTAGTCATGGACTAGCGGGGTACGAGCAGTACTTC.